A single sample gave rise to the 27 T cell receptor beta chains below, sequenced in a study of OX40 agonist ivuxolimab in advanced cancers. Assay: immunoSEQ multiplex PCR; the TCRdb copy retains only in-frame clones and omits some. The sample carries over 9,000 clones, roughly 67% recorded once. The sample here was CD4+ or CD8+ T cells sorted from blood, taken in a trial of the OX40 agonist ivuxolimab. All receptors derive from an adult with an advanced solid tumor such as melanoma, head and neck, liver or kidney cancer.

This clone appeared once. The chain combines TRBV11-1 with TRBJ1-1; D is possibly TRBD1 (5 bases). Trimming pared 5 bases from V and 4 bases from J, leaving 11 bases between. The germline V gene has CDR1 SGHAT and CDR2 FQDESV (reference sequence). This CDR3 is 13 amino acids long. CDR3 sequence: CASSIGTSTEAFF. The CDR3 DNA reads as TGTGCCAGCAGCATAGGGACTAGCACTGAAGCTTTCTTT.

The rearrangement uses TRBV30 and TRBJ1-2; D gene ambiguous. V was cut by 0 bases and J by 4 bases, with 9 bases left in between. The CDR3 has 13 amino acids. From germline, CDR1 is GTSNPN and CDR2 SVGIG (reference sequence). The CDR3 DNA sequence: TGTGCCTGGAGTGTAGAACTGGCCTATGGCTACACCTTC. Protein sequence: CAWSVELAYGYTF.

The genes are TRBV27 and TRBJ1-2; 9 bases map to TRBD1. This CDR3 is built from 12 residues. CDR1 MNHEY and CDR2 SMNVEV come from the germline V gene (reference sequence). Trimming at V came to 6 bases and at J to 7 bases, leaving 3 bases not matched to a gene. DNA for the CDR3: TGTGCCAGCAGGGGACAGGGCTTTGGCTACACCTTC. Residues: CASRGQGFGYTF.

V usage is TRBV7-3 and J usage is TRBJ2-1, with D unclear. Per the germline V gene, CDR1 is SGHTA and CDR2 is FQGTGA. V lost 4 bases and J 0 bases, leaving 7 bases between the germline ends. This CDR3 has 14 residues. The CDR3 nucleotides read TGTGCCAGCAGCTCCTTGGGCTCCTACAATGAGCAGTTCTTC. The encoded protein is CASSSLGSYNEQFF.

The sample holds a few counts of this clone. The V gene is TRBV29-1, the J gene TRBJ1-3; D call uncertain. V was clipped by 2 bases and J by 4 bases, with 12 bases between them. There are 14 residues in the CDR3. Per the germline V gene, CDR1 is SQVTM and CDR2 is ANQGSEA. This chain's CDR3 is CSVEISGYGNTIYF. CDR3 sequence (DNA): TGCAGCGTTGAAATATCGGGGTACGGAAACACCATATATTTT.

The chain joins TRBV6-5 to TRBJ2-1, with TRBD2 identical over 7 bases. The CDR3 runs to 15 residues. CDR1 MNHEY and CDR2 SVGAGI come from the germline V gene. V trimming: 4 bases; J trimming: 5 bases; junction bases outside the gene matches: 8. CDR3 nucleotides: TGTGCCAGCAGTTCTTTGCGGGAGCGCCACAATGAGCAGTTCTTC. Its protein is CASSSLRERHNEQFF.

The genes are TRBV9 and TRBJ1-1; tentatively, D is TRBD1 (5 bases). V shed 0 bases and J shed 1 base, with 13 bases lying between them. From germline, CDR1 is SGDLS and CDR2 YYNGEE. The CDR3 sequence is 16 residues long. The chain's CDR3 is CASSVAPPGGNTEAFF. The CDR3 coding sequence is TGTGCCAGCAGCGTAGCCCCCCCGGGGGGGAACACTGAAGCTTTCTTT.

The chain uses TRBV7-9 and TRBJ2-2; no reliable D call. Trimming took 2 bases from V and 3 from J, leaving 7 bases between them. This CDR3 comprises 14 residues. Germline V CDR1 and CDR2: SEHNR, FQNEAQ (reference sequence). This CDR3 reads CASSLKGYTGELFF. The CDR3, as DNA: TGTGCCAGCAGCTTAAAAGGGTACACCGGGGAGCTGTTTTTT.

Comments on this clone: The junction does not match germline at one end; this may be a read error. The chain employs TRBV4-1 and TRBJ2-3; 7 bases match TRBD2. The CDR3 is 15 amino acids. Germline values: CDR1 MGHRA, CDR2 YSYEKL. The CDR3 DNA is TGCGCCAGCGATCGTAGCGGGTCTAGCACAGATAGGCAGTATTTT. This codes for CASDRSGSSTDRQYF.

This clone is medium-sized by share. The rearrangement uses TRBV27 and TRBJ1-1; possibly TRBD1 for D (5 bases). The CDR3 is 12 amino acids. Trimming removed 4 bases from V and 11 bases from J, with 14 bases in between. The germline V gene encodes CDR1 MNHEY and CDR2 SMNVEV (reference sequence). This CDR3 is CASSSRDRRAFF. CDR3 DNA: TGTGCCAGCAGTTCCCGAGACAGACGGGCTTTCTTT.

The J gene is TRBJ1-4, the V gene TRBV4-2; D is undetermined. Trimming pared 5 bases from V and 3 bases from J, leaving 4 bases between. In germline, CDR1 is LGHNA, CDR2 YNFKEQ. This CDR3 region has 12 residues. The CDR3 nucleotides read TGTGCCAGCAGCTCTCCTAATGAAAAACTGTTTTTT. This gives the protein CASSSPNEKLFF.

This clone is classed as medium-sized. Other DNA sequences of this sample code for an identical CDR3. V is TRBV18 and J is TRBJ2-7, with 11 bases lining up with TRBD1. V was clipped by 2 bases and J by 2 bases; unmatched bases: 2. Germline V gene data show CDR1 as KGHSH and CDR2 as LQKENI. CDR3 size: 15 residues. CDR3 in amino acids: CASSPGTGGPYEQYF. CDR3 DNA: TGTGCCAGCTCACCAGGGACAGGGGGGCCCTACGAGCAGTACTTC.

V gene TRBV7-3 combines with J gene TRBJ2-2; D is undetermined. Deletions cut 5 bases from V and 8 bases from J, with 12 bases between. Germline-derived CDR1 and CDR2 are SGHTA and FQGTGA. This CDR3 contains 13 residues. CDR3 loop: CASSRTPVGELFF. As DNA, the CDR3 is TGTGCCAGCAGCCGCACCCCCGTGGGGGAGCTGTTTTTT.

This clone was seen only a few times. The chain recombines TRBV7-2 with TRBJ1-3; no firm D call. The V end lost 1 base, the J end lost 6 bases, and 10 bases lay between the germline ends. The germline CDR1 and CDR2 sequences are SGHTA and FQGNSA. This CDR3 spans 14 amino acids. The CDR3 region is CASSLGPLVNTIYF. CDR3 bases: TGTGCCAGCAGCTTAGGGCCTCTGGTAAACACCATATATTTT.

This clone was counted between two and nine times. The chain has TRBV28 and TRBJ2-2; tentatively, D is TRBD2 (5 bases). The germline gives CDR1 MDHEN, CDR2 SYDVKM. V was clipped by 2 bases and J by 3 bases, with 13 bases between them. This CDR3 is built from 16 residues. As DNA, the CDR3 is TGTGCCAGCAGTTTAACCGCTACCGGGGACACCGGGGAGCTGTTTTTT. This sequence encodes CASSLTATGDTGELFF.

This clone was counted a single time. The chain couples TRBV7-9 to TRBJ2-5; 7 bases fit TRBD2. This CDR3 has 12 residues. V gave up 6 bases and J gave up 11 bases; unmatched junction bases: 9. CDR1 and CDR2 (germline): SEHNR, FQNEAQ (reference sequence). In DNA, the CDR3 is TGTGCCAGCAGTCCTGCGGGGGATGAGCAGTACTTC. Translating gives CASSPAGDEQYF.

This clone was counted only a few times. The rearrangement joins TRBV7-2 to TRBJ1-1; D is undetermined. Per germline, CDR1 SGHTA and CDR2 FQGNSA. This CDR3 comprises 15 residues. The V end lost 5 bases, the J end lost 0 bases, and 13 bases lay between the germline ends. In DNA, the CDR3 is TGTGCCAGCAGCCCGTTAGGGCAGATGAACACTGAAGCTTTCTTT. It is translated as CASSPLGQMNTEAFF.

This clone was observed a single time. The rearrangement links TRBV28 to TRBJ2-7, with TRBD2 matching over 10 bases. The CDR3 runs to 14 residues. Trimming took 3 bases from V and 6 from J; bases not matched to a gene: 5. Germline assignment: CDR1 MDHEN and CDR2 SYDVKM. The CDR3 region is CASSLASGSPEQYF. For the CDR3, the DNA is TGTGCCAGCAGTTTGGCTAGCGGGAGCCCCGAGCAGTACTTC.

V is TRBV7-8 and J is TRBJ1-2; D is undetermined. Trimming stripped 0 bases from V and 8 bases from J, with 13 bases between. The length of the CDR3 is 14 residues. In germline, CDR1 is SGHVS, CDR2 FQNEAQ. The CDR3 reads CASSLALGGKGYTF. CDR3 sequence (DNA): TGTGCCAGCAGCTTAGCTCTGGGAGGAAAGGGCTACACCTTC. Using reference TRBV7-8 and TRBJ1-2 for the parts outside the CDR3, the full variable domain is GAGVSQSPRYKVAKRGQDVALRCDPISGHVSLFWYQQALGQGPEFLTYFQNEAQLDKSGLPSDRFFAERPEGSVSTLKIQRTQQEDSAVYLCASSLALGGKGYTFGSGTRLTVV.

The V gene is TRBV7-6, the J gene TRBJ1-1, with D maybe TRBD1 (5 bases). The CDR3 has 14 amino acids. Trimming removed 6 bases at V and 3 bases at J, with 14 bases between. Germline-derived CDR1 and CDR2 are SGHVS and FNYEAQ. The CDR3 spells CASSFGGLDTEAFF. In nucleotides, the CDR3 is TGTGCCAGCAGTTTCGGGGGTTTAGACACTGAAGCTTTCTTT.

J is TRBJ2-7 and V is TRBV20-1; possibly TRBD1 for D (5 bases). Germline assignment: CDR1 DFQATT and CDR2 SNEGSKA (reference sequence). There are 11 residues in the CDR3. Trimming left V 2 bases short and J 4 bases short, with 6 bases between. CDR3 region: CSARQGYEQYF. CDR3 bases: TGCAGTGCTAGACAGGGTTACGAGCAGTACTTC.

This clone is medium-sized (0.01 to 0.1%). DNA for the CDR3: TGTGCCAGCAGTAAAGCGGGAGGCGATGAGCAGTTCTTC. Its translation: CASSKAGGDEQFF. This chain connects TRBV28 to TRBJ2-1; 9 positions match TRBD2. The germline V gene has CDR1 MDHEN and CDR2 SYDVKM. J was trimmed by 8 bases and V by 5 bases; bases with no gene match: 4. This CDR3 is built from 13 residues.

This clone was detected only a few times. The genes are TRBV6-5 and TRBJ2-1; TRBD1 might be the D (6 bases). V was cut by 0 bases and J by 0 bases, with 9 bases left in between. The CDR3 is 16 residues long. Germline loops: CDR1 MNHEY, CDR2 SVGAGI. The CDR3 DNA reads as TGTGCCAGCAGTTACTCGTCACAGGGCTCCTACAATGAGCAGTTCTTC. Translation: CASSYSSQGSYNEQFF.

The V and J genes are TRBV11-2 and TRBJ2-7; possible D gene TRBD1, 6 bases. V was trimmed by 0 bases and J by 3 bases, leaving 9 bases between them. The CDR3 is made up of 14 amino acids. CDR1 is SGHAT, CDR2 FQNNGV, per germline. The CDR3 here is CASSLEAGVYEQYF. The CDR3, as DNA: TGTGCCAGCAGCTTAGAGGCAGGGGTCTACGAGCAGTACTTC.

The V call is TRBV28, the J call TRBJ2-2; 8 bases fit TRBD2. The CDR3 has 15 residues. Germline trimming cut 3 bases from V and 7 bases from J; bases unmatched to any gene: 7. Germline V gene sequence: CDR1 MDHEN, CDR2 SYDVKM. The CDR3 DNA reads as TGTGCCAGCAGTTTGGTCGGGGGGGCCCACGGGGAGCTGTTTTTT. It specifies CASSLVGGAHGELFF.

The chain is built from TRBV7-8 and TRBJ2-7; the D is unclear. The germline CDR1 and CDR2 sequences are SGHVS and FQNEAQ. Trimming removed 0 bases at V and 0 bases at J, with 12 bases between. This CDR3 contains 16 residues. CDR3 in DNA: TGTGCCAGCAGCTTAGCGTCAGTCTTTAGCTCCTACGAGCAGTACTTC. This encodes CASSLASVFSSYEQYF. Full variable domain (missing parts from reference TRBV7-8 and TRBJ2-7): GAGVSQSPRYKVAKRGQDVALRCDPISGHVSLFWYQQALGQGPEFLTYFQNEAQLDKSGLPSDRFFAERPEGSVSTLKIQRTQQEDSAVYLCASSLASVFSSYEQYFGPGTRLTVT.

There are a few counts of this clone. The chain is built from TRBV27 and TRBJ2-7, with 7 bases fitting TRBD2. CDR1 and CDR2 (germline): MNHEY, SMNVEV (reference sequence). V trimming: 3 bases; J trimming: 2 bases; junction bases outside the gene matches: 1. CDR3 length: 13 amino acids. CDR3 nucleotide sequence: TGTGCCAGCAGTTTGGGGAGGGCCTACGAGCAGTACTTC. Protein: CASSLGRAYEQYF.